This T cell receptor (beta chain) was sequenced during a study of PD-1 blockade in mismatch repair-deficient tumors. The V and J ends lost 4 bases and 3 bases respectively, with 14 bases between them. Germline V gene data show CDR1 as SGHVS and CDR2 as FNYEAQ. The CDR3 length is 15 residues. TCRdb's table, derived via immunoSEQ multiplex PCR, lists solely in-frame clones and lacks some. The repertoire holds some 120,000 clones, with about nine tenths as singletons. The sequenced sample was peripheral blood, obtained 70 to 72 weeks after starting pembrolizumab. The V and J genes are TRBV7-6 and TRBJ2-3, with D uncertain. The clonotype originates from an adult with mismatch repair-deficient cancer. The CDR3 bases are TGTGCCAGCAGCTACAAGAGCGTTGCAACAGATACGCAGTATTTT. Its translation is CASSYKSVATDTQYF.